This T cell receptor (beta chain) was sequenced in a study of blood T cells in healthy people across ages. The CDR3 length is 12 residues. The germline V gene encodes CDR1 SQVTM and CDR2 ANQGSEA. Trimming took off 7 bases at V and 7 bases at J, with 14 bases between the two ends. This clonotype was detected a few times. The use of a sample-barcoded 5' primer and a J-beta primer mix characterized a second PCR of roughly 7 to 11 cycles. TCRdb analysed the 5' RACE reads with MiXCR anew, one entry per CDR3 protein. The table shows roughly 1.9 million distinct CDR3 sequences, with roughly two fifths occurring only once. Collection of roughly 9.6 milliliters of peripheral blood was performed for each donor. No fewer than 7 million PBMCs went into each sample.

The sequence derives from a human donor in good health. V gene TRBV29-1 combines with J gene TRBJ2-1; tentatively, D is TRBD1 (6 bases). Sequencing was performed on blood. This CDR3 reads CSASLGGNEQFF. CDR3 DNA: TGCAGCGCCAGCCTAGGGGGAAATGAGCAGTTCTTC.